The clone carrying this T cell receptor (beta chain) was counted ten times or more. The time point here: newly diagnosed GD, antithyroid drugs for less than 3 months. With RNA extracted from PBMCs as input, the TCR library was made. This entry comes from a study of regulatory T cells in long-lasting Graves disease. CDR3 length equals 16 residues. V lost 2 bases to trimming and J lost 4 bases, with 17 bases between them. CDR1 ENHRY and CDR2 SYGVKD come from the germline V gene. Arm-PCR of CDR3 regions and iRepertoire HTBI primers were the basis on which TCR beta libraries were built. TCRdb re-analysed the multiplex PCR reads in MiXCR, keeping a single row per CDR3 protein. This sample yields about 440,000 distinct CDR3 sequences, of which under 15% are seen a single time; approximately 15% belongs to the top ten. A further study also used this sample, focusing on T cells in Graves' hyperthyroidism and ophthalmopathy. From that study: The HTBI primer set was used in a first-round RT-PCR of the TCR CDR3.

The material was peripheral blood mononuclear cells (PBMCs), obtained at new diagnosis, from a patient treated with antithyroid drugs. The sequence derives from a woman in her thirties with Graves disease. The V call is TRBV10-3, the J call TRBJ1-1; weak D call: TRBD1 (6 bases). The CDR3 DNA follows: TGTGCCATCAGTGAGAGGGGGTGGGGGATGGGCACTGAAGCTTTCTTT. Translation gives CAISERGWGMGTEAFF.